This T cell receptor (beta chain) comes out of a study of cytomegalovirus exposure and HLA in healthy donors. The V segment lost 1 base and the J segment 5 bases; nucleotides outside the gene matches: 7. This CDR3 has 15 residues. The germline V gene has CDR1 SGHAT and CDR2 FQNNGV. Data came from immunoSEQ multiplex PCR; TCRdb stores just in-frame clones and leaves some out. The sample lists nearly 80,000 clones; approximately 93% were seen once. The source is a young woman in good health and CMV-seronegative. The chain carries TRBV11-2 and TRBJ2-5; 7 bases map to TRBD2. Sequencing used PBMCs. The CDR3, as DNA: TGTGCCAGCAGCTTAGCCGCGGGAGTGAAGGAGACCCAGTACTTC. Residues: CASSLAAGVKETQYF.